One T cell receptor (beta chain) is described in this entry. This CDR3 has 14 amino acids. Per the germline V gene, CDR1 is SGHRS and CDR2 is YFSETQ. The V end lost 2 bases, the J end lost 4 bases, and 12 bases lay between the germline ends. The data are from a study of graft-versus-host responses after intestinal transplantation. Study overall: All recipients got anti-thymocyte globulin induction, then tacrolimus and steroids for roughly 3 years. Study-level findings and limits: Investigators detected GvH clones in recipient marrow, with some emerging earlier in ileum or blood.

The method was immunoSEQ multiplex PCR; TCRdb's version includes in-frame clones alone and lacks a portion of them. The sample contains approximately 13,000 clones, roughly a third of which appear only once. Each mixed lymphocyte reaction held 200,000 CFSE-labeled responders and 200,000 irradiated violet-dye-labeled stimulators. Both CD3+CD4+ and CD3+CD8+ responders that were proliferating and CFSE-low underwent sorting after the reaction. The material was alloreactive CD8+ T cells from a mixed lymphocyte reaction culture, obtained before intestinal transplant. Subset: CFSE-low proliferating T cells sorted from roughly 6-day pre-transplant mixed lymphocyte reaction (GvH or HvG direction). The chain couples TRBV5-1 to TRBJ1-2; D call uncertain. This TCR was sampled from a human patient who received an intestinal transplant. CDR3 in DNA: TGCGCCAGCAGCTTCGGATCGGTTTTCTATGGCTACACCTTC. It translates to CASSFGSVFYGYTF.